One and the same sample provided the 30 T cell receptor beta chains below, sequenced in a study of blood T cell repertoires in COVID-19 (dated by TCRdb to the early 2020s). Receptor amplification or capture employed the immunoSEQ multiplex PCR assay. Imported from immuneACCESS, the table was reduced by TCRdb to in-frame sequences with V and J called. These copies leave out some clones; in studies compared against another copy, an unresolved V gene accounts for under half, and the cause of the remainder is not known. For this sample there are about 440,000 clones; 87% appear just once. The ten top clones hold roughly 1.9% of the sample. The source material was PBMCs or T cells enriched from blood (not recorded which). These receptors came from a young woman with acute COVID-19.

The V call is TRBV11-2, the J call TRBJ2-7; TRBD1 agrees at 7 bases. CDR1 and CDR2 (germline): SGHAT, FQNNGV. The V segment lost 5 bases and the J segment 0 bases; nucleotides outside the gene matches: 4. The CDR3 extends over 14 amino acids. As DNA, the CDR3 is TGTGCCAGCAGCGAAGGGACAGCCTCCTACGAGCAGTACTTC. It yields the protein CASSEGTASYEQYF.

The chain links TRBV7-3 to TRBJ2-2, with 7 bases lining up with TRBD2. V shed 1 base, J shed 6 bases, and the junction held 14 bases outside the gene matches. CDR1 and CDR2 from the germline V gene are SGHTA and FQGTGA. This CDR3 spans 18 amino acids. CDR3 protein: CASSLNRGTIKSAGELFF. In DNA, the CDR3 is TGTGCCAGCAGCTTAAATCGGGGGACTATCAAATCGGCCGGGGAGCTGTTTTTT.

This clone was seen only a few times. The chain is built from TRBV4-2 and TRBJ2-1; 8 bases agree with TRBD2. The CDR3 consists of 17 residues. Per germline, CDR1 LGHNA and CDR2 YNFKEQ. The junction had 5 bases not matched to a gene; V was cut back by 1 base and J by 0 bases. In DNA, the CDR3 is TGTGCCAGCAGCCAAGCCGGGCGGGGGGCCTCCTACAATGAGCAGTTCTTC. It translates to CASSQAGRGASYNEQFF.

This clone occurred once. This chain joins TRBV4-1 and TRBJ1-2; 7 bases align to TRBD1. Per germline, CDR1 MGHRA and CDR2 YSYEKL. V was pared by 2 bases and J by 7 bases, with 7 bases of the junction left unmatched. This CDR3 has 14 amino acids. CDR3 DNA: TGCGCCAGCAGCCAAAGAGGGACAGTGGCTGGCTACACCTTC. Protein product: CASSQRGTVAGYTF.

For the CDR3, the DNA is TGCGCCAGCCGCCCAGGGGGCGGCACCGGGGAGCTGTTTTTT. Translation: CASRPGGGTGELFF. V is TRBV10-2 and J is TRBJ2-2; 8 bases line up with TRBD1. CDR1 and CDR2 (germline): WSHSY, SAAADI. The CDR3 loop spans 14 amino acids. Trimming removed 8 bases from V and 4 bases from J; junction bases left unmatched: 6.

The genes are TRBV11-2 and TRBJ2-2; D gene uncertain. V shed 3 bases and J shed 1 base, with 18 bases lying between them. CDR3 length equals 18 residues. Looked up from germline, CDR1 is SGHAT and CDR2 is FQNNGV. The DNA of the CDR3 is TGTGCCAGCAGCTTCATCAGATCAAGTCCGGGGAACACCGGGGAGCTGTTTTTT. It encodes CASSFIRSSPGNTGELFF.

V gene TRBV19 combines with J gene TRBJ1-5; tentative D call: TRBD1 (6 bases). This CDR3 is 14 amino acids long. V was trimmed by 2 bases and J by 4 bases, leaving 9 bases between them. The V gene's germline CDR1 is LNHDA and CDR2 SQIVND (reference sequence). The CDR3 sequence is CASSIRRGNQPQHF. In nucleotides, the CDR3 is TGTGCCAGTAGTATACGCAGGGGAAATCAGCCCCAGCATTTT.

The V call is TRBV6-5, the J call TRBJ2-5; D gene unclear. CDR1 MNHEY and CDR2 SVGAGI come from the germline V gene. The CDR3 is 13 amino acids. V was clipped by 8 bases and J by 1 base, with 11 bases between them. The CDR3 protein is CASRFSVQETQYF. The CDR3 DNA sequence: TGTGCCAGCCGTTTTTCGGTCCAAGAGACCCAGTACTTC.

This chain uses TRBV9 with TRBJ2-2; the match to TRBD2 covers 9 bases. The V gene end was trimmed by 0 bases and the J gene end by 2 bases; junction bases not matched to a gene: 17. The length of the CDR3 is 21 residues. Per germline, CDR1 SGDLS and CDR2 YYNGEE. The CDR3 DNA reads as TGTGCCAGCAGCGTAGCTTCGAATCGAGGCCCCCTAGCGGGAAACACCGGGGAGCTGTTTTTT. This codes for CASSVASNRGPLAGNTGELFF.

V is TRBV7-9 and J is TRBJ2-1; D is uncertain. This CDR3 has 13 residues. Germline CDR1 is SEHNR and CDR2 is FQNEAQ (reference sequence). V lost 4 bases and J 5 bases, leaving 9 bases between the germline ends. CDR3 coding DNA: TGTGCCAGCAGCTCCGGTACCAACAATGAGCAGTTCTTC. Protein product: CASSSGTNNEQFF.

Of note for this clone: Other DNA sequences from this sample encode an identical CDR3 as well. This rearrangement joins TRBV6-5 to TRBJ2-1, with TRBD2 matching 12 bases. From germline, CDR1 is MNHEY and CDR2 SVGAGI. The V segment lost 5 bases and the J segment 4 bases; nucleotides outside the gene matches: 3. This CDR3 spans 15 amino acids. The CDR3 sequence: CASSTGTSGYNEQFF. The CDR3, as DNA: TGTGCCAGCAGTACAGGGACTAGCGGGTACAATGAGCAGTTCTTC.

The sample holds one count of this clone. The chain recombines TRBV19 with TRBJ2-7; 10 bases are shared with TRBD2. This CDR3 is 14 amino acids long. Germline-derived CDR1 and CDR2 are LNHDA and SQIVND (reference sequence). After removal of 1 base from V and 6 bases from J, the junction contained 3 bases not matched to a gene. The CDR3 DNA is TGTGCCAGTAGTATAGGAGCGGGAGGGGGCGAGCAGTACTTC. Its protein product is CASSIGAGGGEQYF. The full variable domain, with the rest looked up from reference TRBV19 and TRBJ2-7, is DGGITQSPKYLFRKEGQNVTLSCEQNLNHDAMYWYRQDPGQGLRLIYYSQIVNDFQKGDIAEGYSVSREKKESFPLTVTSAQKNPTAFYLCASSIGAGGGEQYFGPGTRLTVT.

This clone was seen once. The chain recombines TRBV12-5 with TRBJ2-4, with a weak D call TRBD1 (6 bases). This CDR3 has 17 amino acids. Germline V gene data show CDR1 as LGHNT and CDR2 as FRNRAP. V gave up 0 bases and J gave up 5 bases, with 17 bases separating them. CDR3 amino acids: CASGLVRLGARENIQYF. CDR3 sequence (DNA): TGTGCTAGTGGTTTGGTACGACTGGGGGCCAGAGAAAACATTCAGTACTTC.

J is TRBJ1-2 and V is TRBV27; 7 bases are a match to TRBD1. The CDR3 loop spans 14 amino acids. The germline V gene has CDR1 MNHEY and CDR2 SMNVEV (reference sequence). With V trimmed by 4 bases and J by 6 bases, 8 bases remained unmatched. CDR3 region: CASSSDRLVDGYTF. The CDR3 bases are TGTGCCAGCAGTTCGGACAGGTTGGTAGATGGCTACACCTTC.

V gene TRBV7-6 combines with J gene TRBJ2-7, with a possible D match to TRBD1 (5 bases). The germline V and J ends were trimmed by 8 bases and 1 base, with 12 bases remaining between them. The CDR3 covers 13 residues. CDR1 and CDR2 (germline): SGHVS, FNYEAQ. DNA for the CDR3: TGTGCCAGCTCGTGGGGCGAATCCTACGAGCAGTACTTC. Protein product: CASSWGESYEQYF.

V gene TRBV15 combines with J gene TRBJ1-3; 10 bases map to TRBD1. After removal of 2 bases from V and 5 bases from J, the junction contained 6 bases not matched to a gene. Germline V lookup: CDR1 LNHNV, CDR2 YYDKDF (reference sequence). The CDR3 sequence is 16 residues long. The CDR3 loop reads CATSRRQGANRNTIYF. As DNA, the CDR3 is TGTGCCACCAGCAGAAGACAGGGGGCGAATAGAAACACCATATATTTT.

The chain joins TRBV21-1 to TRBJ1-6. TRBV21-1 is reported as a pseudogene. The CDR3 is made up of 17 amino acids. DNA for the CDR3: TGTGCCAGCAGATCTATATGGGAGGCAGCTATTAATTCACCCCTCCACTTT. Translated, it gives CASRSIWEAAINSPLHF.

The chain employs TRBV5-4 and TRBJ1-3; possibly TRBD1 for D (5 bases). The CDR3 spans 16 residues. Trimming removed 0 bases from V and 2 bases from J, with 12 bases in between. Germline V gene data show CDR1 as SGHNT and CDR2 as YYREEE (reference sequence). In nucleotides, the CDR3 is TGTGCCAGCAGCTTGGCGTTAGCGGGGGCTGGAAACACCATATATTTT. This encodes CASSLALAGAGNTIYF.

The chain combines TRBV13 with TRBJ2-2; no definite D call. Trimming took 5 bases from V and 4 from J, leaving 17 bases between them. The germline V gene has CDR1 PRHDT and CDR2 FYEKMQ (reference sequence). This CDR3 region has 16 residues. Here the CDR3 DNA reads TGTGCCAGCAGCAAAATGCTGGAGAGCCTCACCGGGGAGCTGTTTTTT. Amino acids: CASSKMLESLTGELFF. The variable domain in full, with the rest retrieved from reference TRBV13 and TRBJ2-2, is AAGVIQSPRHLIKEKRETATLKCYPIPRHDTVYWYQQGPGQDPQFLISFYEKMQSDKGSIPDRFSAQQFSDYHSELNMSSLELGDSALYFCASSKMLESLTGELFFGEGSRLTVL.

Comment on this clone: The same CDR3 can be traced to other DNA sequences in this sample. The chain links TRBV28 to TRBJ1-5; perhaps TRBD1 as D (5 bases). The V gene's germline CDR1 is MDHEN and CDR2 SYDVKM. The ends were cut back, 6 bases at V and 5 bases at J, with 8 bases in the middle. This CDR3 contains 12 residues. The CDR3: CASRQEDQPQHF. CDR3 DNA: TGTGCCAGCAGACAGGAAGATCAGCCCCAGCATTTT. The entire variable domain, with the rest obtained from reference TRBV28 and TRBJ1-5, is as follows: DVKVTQSSRYLVKRTGEKVFLECVQDMDHENMFWYRQDPGLGLRLIYFSYDVKMKEKGDIPEGYSVSREKKERFSLILESASTNQTSMYLCASRQEDQPQHFGDGTRLSIL.

The chain recombines TRBV30 with TRBJ1-6, with 8 bases that match TRBD1. Germline V gene lookup returns CDR1 GTSNPN and CDR2 SVGIG (reference sequence). The CDR3 consists of 13 residues. V trimming: 1 base; J trimming: 7 bases; junction bases outside the gene matches: 0. CDR3 in DNA: TGTGCCTGGAGTGGACAGGGGAATTCACCCCTCCACTTT. Translated: CAWSGQGNSPLHF.

This sequence joins TRBV5-4 and TRBJ1-1, with TRBD1 matching 9 bases. The CDR3 runs to 13 residues. The germline V gene encodes CDR1 SGHNT and CDR2 YYREEE (reference sequence). The ends lost 3 bases at V and 12 bases at J; junction bases unmatched: 9. The CDR3 DNA sequence: TGTGCCAGCAGCTCTAACTTGGGACAGGGCCCTTTCTTT. Its translation: CASSSNLGQGPFF.

The chain joins TRBV5-1 to TRBJ1-2, with D possibly TRBD1 on 5 matching bases. Trimming cost V 4 bases and J 8 bases, with 18 bases left between them. The length of the CDR3 is 14 residues. Per the germline V gene, CDR1 is SGHRS and CDR2 is YFSETQ. The CDR3 DNA follows: TGCGCCAGCAGCCCGATCACGGGGGGGGAAGGCTACACCTTC. Translation gives CASSPITGGEGYTF.

Comments on this clone: Different DNA sequences within this sample yield the same CDR3. The V call is TRBV11-2, the J call TRBJ2-7; the D is unclear. Germline V gives CDR1 SGHAT, CDR2 FQNNGV. The V and J ends lost 4 bases and 3 bases respectively, with 4 bases between them. The CDR3 totals 11 residues. This chain's CDR3 is CASSSIYEQYF. The CDR3 DNA reads TGTGCCAGCAGCTCTATCTACGAGCAGTACTTC.

This clone was seen only once. The chain links TRBV7-9 to TRBJ2-3; no clear D. The CDR3 totals 14 residues. The germline V and J ends were trimmed by 5 bases and 5 bases, with 14 bases remaining between them. Per germline, CDR1 SEHNR and CDR2 FQNEAQ (reference sequence). The CDR3 protein is CASSLTLKKDTQYF. CDR3 bases: TGTGCCAGCAGCCTGACTCTTAAAAAAGATACGCAGTATTTT.

V gene TRBV7-3 combines with J gene TRBJ1-6; 7 nucleotides line up with TRBD1. V was pared by 2 bases and J by 9 bases, with 7 bases of the junction left unmatched. The germline V gene encodes CDR1 SGHTA and CDR2 FQGTGA. The CDR3 has 15 amino acids. Written as DNA, the CDR3 is TGTGCCAGCAGCTTAGGAACAGGGGCGGGTTCACCCCTCCACTTT. Protein product: CASSLGTGAGSPLHF.

V is TRBV9 and J is TRBJ2-3; 9 bases are shared with TRBD2. Germline trimming cut 4 bases from V and 4 bases from J; bases unmatched to any gene: 19. Germline CDR1 is SGDLS and CDR2 is YYNGEE. There are 19 residues in the CDR3. The DNA of the CDR3 is TGTGCCAGCAGCATTCAGGTTGCTTCCCCGGGACTAGCTTCAGATACGCAGTATTTT. This encodes CASSIQVASPGLASDTQYF.

V usage is TRBV30 and J usage is TRBJ2-2; a possible D gene is TRBD1 (6 bases). Germline V gene data show CDR1 as GTSNPN and CDR2 as SVGIG (reference sequence). Trimming removed 7 bases from V and 3 bases from J, with 12 bases in between. CDR3 length: 13 residues. As DNA, the CDR3 is TGTGCCTCCCTGGACAGTTACACCGGGGAGCTGTTTTTT. Its translation: CASLDSYTGELFF.

The chain is built from TRBV9 and TRBJ1-1; D not resolved. Germline CDR1 SGDLS, CDR2 YYNGEE. Trimming cost V 2 bases and J 1 base, with 9 bases left between them. The CDR3 covers 14 residues. In DNA form, the CDR3 reads TGTGCCAGCAGCGTTCTTACTTCGAACACTGAAGCTTTCTTT. The encoded protein is CASSVLTSNTEAFF.

The chain recombines TRBV5-1 with TRBJ1-3; 10 nucleotides line up with TRBD1. Germline V lookup: CDR1 SGHRS, CDR2 YFSETQ. This CDR3 comprises 16 residues. After removal of 1 base from V and 4 bases from J, the junction contained 5 bases not matched to a gene. CDR3 DNA sequence: TGCGCCAGCAGCTTGATGGGACAGGGGAGCGGAAACACCATATATTTT. Its translation is CASSLMGQGSGNTIYF. Using reference TRBV5-1 and TRBJ1-3 for the parts outside the CDR3, the full variable domain is KAGVTQTPRYLIKTRGQQVTLSCSPISGHRSVSWYQQTPGQGLQFLFEYFSETQRNKGNFPGRFSGRQFSNSRSEMNVSTLELGDSALYLCASSLMGQGSGNTIYFGEGSWLTVV.